This T cell receptor beta chain was sequenced in a study of blood T cell repertoires in COVID-19. Study in general: The United States, Italy and Spain were the sources of the acute and convalescent COVID-19 samples. From T cells, B-cell-depleted T cells, or PBMCs came the material, which was cDNA or gDNA.

Under the authors' procedure: For nucleated cells, counts were estimated from reference gene primer amplification. Repertoires were generated with immunoSEQ multiplex PCR, while TCRdb's copy carries only in-frame clones and drops some. V and J calls and clone size come straight from that table; D and trimming were deduced from the DNA. The table lists fewer than 250,000 clones, about 88% of them singletons. CDR1 KGHDR and CDR2 SFDVKD come from the germline V gene. The CDR3 consists of 11 residues. V was trimmed by 9 bases and J by 7 bases, leaving 12 bases between them. This clonotype originated in a man aged 30 to 45 with acute or convalescent COVID-19. The V and J genes are TRBV24-1 and TRBJ2-7; D may be TRBD1 (6 bases). The sequencing sample was made of peripheral blood. The CDR3 here is CATEGVSEQYF. The DNA for the CDR3 is TGTGCCACCGAGGGGGTTTCTGAGCAGTACTTC.